This T cell receptor (beta chain) was recorded in a study of blood T cell repertoires in COVID-19. About the research overall: Acute and convalescent COVID-19 samples came from the United States, Italy and Spain. PBMCs, B-cell-depleted T cells, or T cells were the source of the cDNA or gDNA that made up the material.

The CDR3 is 16 amino acids. Trimming pared 4 bases from V and 2 bases from J, leaving 18 bases between. CDR1 is SGHNT, CDR2 YYREEE, per germline (reference sequence). Study processing details: How many nucleated cells were present was estimated from reference gene primer amplification. The assay was immunoSEQ multiplex PCR, and TCRdb's table has in-frame clones only and misses some. V and J calls plus clone size are reproduced from that table; the DNA served to infer D and trimming. The repertoire includes 76,000 or so clones, 82% of them detected once, and approximately 10% sits in the top ten. The rearrangement joins TRBV5-4 to TRBJ1-1; D possibly corresponds to TRBD1 (5 bases). This receptor was identified in a man aged 50-59 years with acute or convalescent COVID-19. Sequenced input: peripheral blood. CDR3: CASSPPNRRGNTEAFF. CDR3 DNA sequence: TGTGCCAGCAGCCCCCCAAACAGGCGGGGAAACACTGAAGCTTTCTTT.